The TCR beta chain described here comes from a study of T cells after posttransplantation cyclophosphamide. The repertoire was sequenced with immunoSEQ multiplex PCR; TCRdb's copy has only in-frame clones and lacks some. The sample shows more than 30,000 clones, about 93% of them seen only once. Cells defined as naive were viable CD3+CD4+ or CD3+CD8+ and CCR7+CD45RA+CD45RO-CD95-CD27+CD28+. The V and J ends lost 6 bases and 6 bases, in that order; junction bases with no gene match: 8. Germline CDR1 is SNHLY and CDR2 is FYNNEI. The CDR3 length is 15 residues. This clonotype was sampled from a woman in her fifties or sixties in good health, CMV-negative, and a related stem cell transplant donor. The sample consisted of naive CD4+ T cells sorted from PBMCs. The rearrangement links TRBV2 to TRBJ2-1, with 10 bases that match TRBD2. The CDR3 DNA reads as TGTGCCAGCAGCAGAGGACTAGCGGATATCAATGAGCAGTTCTTC. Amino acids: CASSRGLADINEQFF.